Sequencing of this TCR beta chain was carried out in a study of T cell repertoires in cytomegalovirus infection. The V end was cut by 1 base, the J end by 4 bases, with 10 bases between. This CDR3 has 15 amino acids. Per germline, CDR1 SGHVS and CDR2 FQNEAQ. This clonotype was recorded at least ten times. TCRdb independently ran MiXCR on the reads; one entry per CDR3 protein. In the table there are roughly 760,000 distinct CDR3 sequences, roughly a third of which are singletons. The sequenced sample consisted of PBMCs. This sequence originates from a human donor in good health (CMV status not recorded). Some clones in this sample may be carry-over from other donors' samples. This rearrangement joins TRBV7-8 to TRBJ1-4; D not certain. DNA of the CDR3: TGTGCCAGCAGCTTAGGGCAGGTGGATAATGAAAAACTGTTTTTT. Its protein product is CASSLGQVDNEKLFF.